This TCR beta chain was captured by sequencing in a study of shared clonotypes between healthy human individuals. The ends lost 4 bases at V and 5 bases at J; junction bases unmatched: 11. The CDR3 runs 15 residues. From germline, CDR1 is LGHNA and CDR2 YSLEER. Points on this clone: Its antigen is undetermined.

The test was conducted at deep level. The assay was immunoSEQ multiplex PCR, and TCRdb's table has in-frame clones only and misses some. The sample carries roughly 570,000 clones, about 98% recorded once. In the naive CD8 group, cells lacked CD45RO and were positively selected for CCR7, so terminally differentiated effector memory CD45RA+ cells were left out. The donor cohort consisted entirely of Caucasian adults residing in Nashville, Tennessee. Findings and caveats of the study: Sequencing depth was predicted to influence how clonotypes are shared among donors. Sharing across four donors was highest in naive CD4 (around 5%) and lowest in memory CD8 (about 0.4%).

Input material: naive CD8+ T cells sorted from blood. The rearrangement links TRBV4-3 to TRBJ2-7; 7 bases align to TRBD1. This TCR was recovered from a man aged 30-40 years in good health. Written as DNA, the CDR3 is TGCGCCAGCAGCCGTACCGGGACAGTGCCCAACGAGCAGTACTTC. Translating it yields CASSRTGTVPNEQYF.